The T cell receptor (beta chain) described here comes from a study of shared clonotypes between healthy human individuals. For this clone: Antigen unknown.

Sequencing was at deep level. The authors distributed each subset's genomic DNA evenly over several immunoSEQ plates. Measured with immunoSEQ multiplex PCR; TCRdb has only the in-frame clones, and not every one. This table has hundreds of thousands of clones, around 76% appearing once. Study conclusions and caveats: Among donors, clonotype sharing was expected to be affected by sequencing depth. The authors sampled blood alone, and tissue repertoires likely differ.

Trimming took 1 base from V and 4 from J; bases not matched to a gene: 9. The CDR3 spans 18 residues. Germline V gives CDR1 SEHNR, CDR2 FQNEAQ (reference sequence). The clonotype comes from a woman in her 40s in good health. Some clones in this sample may be carry-over from other donors' samples. The gene calls are TRBV7-9 and TRBJ2-2, with TRBD2 matching over 10 bases. Input material: PBMCs. CDR3 DNA sequence: TGTGCCAGCAGCTTAGGACCTAGCGGGAGTAGGGGCACCGGGGAGCTGTTTTTT. Amino acid sequence: CASSLGPSGSRGTGELFF.